This T cell receptor (beta chain) was profiled in a study of T cell responses to AZD1222 COVID-19 vaccine. Across the whole study: Second doses that came at about 4 or about 12 weeks were put together. Study-wide findings and caveats: The study reported that nearly half of spike-specific TCRs target unmutated variant regions.

The V gene end was trimmed by 5 bases and the J gene end by 5 bases; junction bases not matched to a gene: 6. Per germline, CDR1 MNHEY and CDR2 SMNVEV (reference sequence). The CDR3 has 15 residues. Concerning this clone itself: No antigen is known for it.

Here immunoSEQ multiplex PCR was the method, and the copy in TCRdb shows in-frame clones only, minus some. The data show some 96,000 clones, approximately 87% seen once. The sequenced sample was peripheral blood, obtained on day 0 of AZD1222 vaccination. The rearrangement joins TRBV27 to TRBJ2-7, with 13 nucleotides matching TRBD2. This receptor was identified in an adult in good health. CDR3 in DNA: TGTGCCAGCAGTCGGACTAGCGGGAGCTCGAACGAGCAGTACTTC. Its translation: CASSRTSGSSNEQYF.